This T cell receptor beta chain is drawn from a study of beta chain features in type 1 diabetes. Regarding the study as a whole: Naive, central memory and Treg TCRB repertoires seemed to resemble each other more closely in patients than they did in healthy donors. TCRB CDR3s were moderately but significantly shorter in Type 1 diabetes patients in all four CD4+ subsets. Fewer junction insertions and more nucleotide deletions appeared in type 1 diabetes patients.

Trimming shortened V by 5 bases and J by 2 bases, and 8 bases separated the two germline ends. Per germline, CDR1 SGHAT and CDR2 FQDESV (reference sequence). The length of the CDR3 is 13 residues. The sequenced template was cDNA made from the entire isolated RNA. Produced via immunoSEQ multiplex PCR; TCRdb's table is partial and in-frame only. The table has approximately 600,000 clones, roughly 12% seen once. Sorting of CD4+ naive, central memory, regulatory and stem cell-like memory cells was performed via CD45RO/CCR7/CD25/CD127/CD95/CD27. About this clone itself: Antigen specificity is unknown.

The sample comprised naive CD4+ T cells from blood. The rearrangement uses TRBV11-1 and TRBJ2-3, with D perhaps matching TRBD1 or TRBD2 (5 bases each). This receptor was obtained from a man aged 25 to 45 with type 1 diabetes. Here the CDR3 DNA reads TGTGCCAGCAGCGCCGGGACCACAGATACGCAGTATTTT. It codes for CASSAGTTDTQYF. The variable domain in full, with the rest retrieved from reference TRBV11-1 and TRBJ2-3, is EAEVAQSPRYKITEKSQAVAFWCDPISGHATLYWYRQILGQGPELLVQFQDESVVDDSQLPKDRFSAERLKGVDSTLKIQPAELGDSAMYLCASSAGTTDTQYFGPGTRLTVL.